This T cell receptor (beta chain) is from a study of CD8+CD57+ T cells in acquired aplastic anemia. Study as a whole: Sorted CD4+ and CD8+ cells gave a mean 3.2 ug DNA, range roughly 0.19 to 30 ug. General observations from the study: Patients and controls turned out to have 25 to 30 CD8+ CDR3 sequences in common.

Trimming removed 4 bases from V and 4 bases from J; junction bases left unmatched: 12. CDR1 is SGHNT, CDR2 YYREEE, per germline (reference sequence). This CDR3 contains 16 residues. TCR beta VDJ and CDR3 were profiled, and genomic DNA was the template. TCRdb re-called the reads through MiXCR, storing one row per CDR3 protein. The sample shows hundreds of thousands of distinct CDR3 sequences, more than 25% of them seen only once. Those patients picked for sequencing had displayed CD8+CD57+ cell expansion on flow cytometry. There was no therapy given to any patient before the blood sampling took place. This clonotype was observed a few times. Its antigen remains unknown.

This TCR derives from a human donor with aplastic anemia. V and J are TRBV5-4 and TRBJ1-2, with 8 bases lining up with TRBD1. Input material: sorted CD4+, CD8+, or CD8+CD57+ T cells (not recorded which) from PBMCs. The CDR3 here is CASSAGFRQGSYGYTF. The CDR3 bases are TGTGCCAGCAGCGCCGGCTTTAGACAGGGGAGCTATGGCTACACCTTC.